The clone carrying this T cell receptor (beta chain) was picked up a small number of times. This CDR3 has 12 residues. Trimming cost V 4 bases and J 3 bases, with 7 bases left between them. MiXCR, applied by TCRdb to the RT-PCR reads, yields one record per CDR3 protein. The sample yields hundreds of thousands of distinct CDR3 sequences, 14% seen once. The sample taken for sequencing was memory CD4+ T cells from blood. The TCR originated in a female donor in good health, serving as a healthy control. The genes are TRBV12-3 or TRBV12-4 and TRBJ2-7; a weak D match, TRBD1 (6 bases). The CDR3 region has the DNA TGTGCCAGCAGTTGGGACATCTACGAGCAGTACTTC. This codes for CASSWDIYEQYF.